This T cell receptor (beta chain) emerged from a study of identical twins. Each cDNA held unique molecular identifiers, and template switching gave it a universal primer site. MiXCR, applied by TCRdb to the 5' RACE reads, yields one record per CDR3 protein. The sample yields under 450,000 distinct CDR3 sequences, around 20% seen once. Each donor was a healthy Caucasian. The CDR3 extends over 16 amino acids. Germline V gene sequence: CDR1 LNHNV, CDR2 YYDKDF (reference sequence). Losses at the gene ends were 0 bases for V and 3 bases for J; bases not matched to a gene: 3. The sequence was obtained from a man aged 50 to 59 in good health. The V gene is TRBV15, the J gene TRBJ2-1; 9 bases are a match to TRBD1. Material: naive T cells sorted from blood. CDR3 nucleotide sequence: TGTGCCACCAGCAGAGAGGCGACAGGGGGCTACAATGAGCAGTTCTTC. Residues: CATSREATGGYNEQFF.